One sample yielded the 30 T cell receptor beta chains listed below, sequenced in a study of neurological immune-mediated disorders. TCRdb called the 5' RACE reads again in MiXCR, with one record for every CDR3 protein. The sample lists about 80,000 distinct CDR3 sequences, 5.8% occurring once. Time point of the sample: longitudinal time-point 2. The sample was PBMCs. These receptors were collected from an older woman with multiple sclerosis.

The chain combines TRBV3-1 with TRBJ2-7; maybe TRBD1 (6 bases). Per the germline V gene, CDR1 is LGHDT and CDR2 is YNNKEL (reference sequence). The CDR3 is made up of 15 amino acids. V dropped 4 bases and J dropped 6 bases, with 19 bases sitting between them. The CDR3 loop is CASSRPDSGLPEQYF. The CDR3 DNA reads TGTGCCAGCAGCCGCCCGGACAGTGGGTTACCCGAGCAGTACTTC.

The rearrangement links TRBV5-1 to TRBJ1-5; D gene unclear. V lost 0 bases to trimming and J lost 2 bases, with 9 bases between them. CDR1 and CDR2 (germline): SGHRS, YFSETQ. The CDR3 consists of 15 residues. The CDR3 loop is CASSLDSLGNQPQHF. CDR3 nucleotide sequence: TGCGCCAGCAGCTTGGACTCCCTGGGCAATCAGCCCCAGCATTTT.

Ten or more counts support this clonotype. This chain links TRBV20-1 with TRBJ2-7; TRBD2 matches 7 bases. J lost 4 bases, V lost 5 bases, and 8 bases had no gene match. Germline V gives CDR1 DFQATT, CDR2 SNEGSKA (reference sequence). There are 13 residues in the CDR3. The CDR3 bases are TGCAGTGCTTATCGGGGGGTACTTTACGAGCAGTACTTC. Translating it yields CSAYRGVLYEQYF.

This clonotype has a count of ten or more. The V gene is TRBV3-1, the J gene TRBJ2-7, with D unclear. The CDR3 has 11 residues. V lost 2 bases, J lost 3 bases, and 2 bases lay in between. Germline V CDR1 and CDR2: LGHDT, YNNKEL (reference sequence). The CDR3 spells CASSQSYEQYF. In DNA, the CDR3 is TGTGCCAGCAGCCAAAGCTACGAGCAGTACTTC.

This clonotype was found many times. The CDR3 loop reads CATSLSNQPQHF. CDR3 sequence (DNA): TGTGCCACCAGTCTAAGCAATCAGCCCCAGCATTTT. The chain uses TRBV15 and TRBJ1-5, with no clear D. The CDR3 sequence is 12 residues long. The ends were cut back, 6 bases at V and 1 base at J, with 4 bases in the middle. CDR1 and CDR2 (germline): LNHNV, YYDKDF (reference sequence).

This clonotype has a count of ten or more. The chain carries TRBV20-1 and TRBJ1-4; no firm D call. The germline V and J ends were trimmed by 3 bases and 8 bases, with 13 bases remaining between them. The CDR3 is made up of 13 amino acids. Germline V gene data show CDR1 as DFQATT and CDR2 as SNEGSKA (reference sequence). DNA for the CDR3: TGCAGTGCTAGGCAATTCCGTCGAGAAAAACTGTTTTTT. Protein sequence: CSARQFRREKLFF.

This clonotype was counted many times. The gene calls are TRBV12-3 or TRBV12-4 and TRBJ1-2, with 12 bases aligning to TRBD1. The length of the CDR3 is 18 residues. Trimming cost V 3 bases and J 0 bases; bases outside gene matches: 8. CDR3 sequence: CASSFRDRGPLANYGYTF. Here the CDR3 DNA reads TGTGCCAGCAGTTTCCGGGACAGGGGGCCGCTTGCTAACTATGGCTACACCTTC.

The sample holds many counts of this clonotype. The CDR3 DNA sequence: TGTGCCAGCAGCTTATTTATCGGGCAGGGCAGCTACGAGCAGTACTTC. Amino acids: CASSLFIGQGSYEQYF. The rearrangement links TRBV11-2 to TRBJ2-7; TRBD1 is a possible D gene (5 bases). The CDR3 covers 16 residues. V lost 2 bases, J lost 3 bases, and 17 bases lay in between. Looked up from germline, CDR1 is SGHAT and CDR2 is FQNNGV.

This clonotype appeared many times. The V call is TRBV12-3 or TRBV12-4, the J call TRBJ1-2; 7 nucleotides line up with TRBD1. The CDR3 consists of 12 residues. V dropped 10 bases and J dropped 3; count of bases not matched to a gene: 5. Here the CDR3 reads CATFDRDYGYTF. CDR3 coding DNA: TGTGCCACCTTCGACAGGGACTATGGCTACACCTTC.

This clonotype came up many times. The chain links TRBV28 to TRBJ2-1; D is unresolved. Trimming pared 2 bases from V and 2 bases from J, leaving 10 bases between. Per the germline V gene, CDR1 is MDHEN and CDR2 is SYDVKM. The CDR3 has 15 amino acids. The CDR3 region is CASSLGGPTYNEQFF. The DNA of the CDR3 is TGTGCCAGCAGTTTAGGCGGTCCCACCTACAATGAGCAGTTCTTC.

This clonotype was seen ten or more times. The V and J genes are TRBV7-6 and TRBJ2-1; 7 nucleotides match TRBD1. The CDR3 runs 17 residues. The V gene's germline CDR1 is SGHVS and CDR2 FNYEAQ. V gave up 5 bases and J gave up 1 base; unmatched junction bases: 11. The chain's CDR3 is CASSKNSGTVSYNEQFF. CDR3 sequence (DNA): TGTGCCAGCAGCAAAAACTCCGGGACAGTATCCTACAATGAGCAGTTCTTC.

This clonotype turned up a few times. The chain employs TRBV19 and TRBJ1-5, with a tentative D call TRBD1 (5 bases). The CDR3 totals 14 residues. V was cut by 7 bases and J by 4 bases, with 14 bases left in between. Germline CDR1 LNHDA, CDR2 SQIVND (reference sequence). CDR3 DNA sequence: TGTGCCAGTACCGAGGGCAGGGTAAATCAGCCCCAGCATTTT. Translating gives CASTEGRVNQPQHF.

This clonotype was detected only a few times. The rearrangement links TRBV6-6 to TRBJ1-4; D perhaps matches TRBD1 (5 bases). The CDR3 consists of 14 residues. Trimming left V 5 bases short and J 4 bases short, with 11 bases between. In germline, CDR1 is MNHNY, CDR2 SVGAGI (reference sequence). This chain's CDR3 is CASSVGLSNEKLFF. The CDR3 nucleotides are TGTGCCAGCAGTGTGGGACTGAGTAATGAAAAACTGTTTTTT.

Many counts were recorded for this clonotype. The chain carries TRBV5-1 and TRBJ2-2; D might be TRBD2 (5 bases). Germline CDR1 reads SGHRS; CDR2 reads YFSETQ. CDR3 length: 16 residues. V gave up 7 bases and J gave up 3 bases, with 19 bases separating them. The CDR3: CASGRGWLDDTGELFF. In DNA form, the CDR3 reads TGCGCCAGCGGAAGAGGGTGGCTAGATGACACCGGGGAGCTGTTTTTT.

In this sample, this clonotype turned up many times. The gene calls are TRBV27 and TRBJ1-6, with 7 bases lining up with TRBD1. The CDR3 has 16 residues. Germline loops: CDR1 MNHEY, CDR2 SMNVEV (reference sequence). J was trimmed by 9 bases and V by 7 bases; bases with no gene match: 15. Written as DNA, the CDR3 is TGTGCCAGCACTTCCCCACAGGGGAGCTTCATTTCACCCCTCCACTTT. Its translation is CASTSPQGSFISPLHF.

This clonotype occurred many times. This chain connects TRBV20-1 to TRBJ2-5, with 8 bases identical to TRBD2. Per germline, CDR1 DFQATT and CDR2 SNEGSKA (reference sequence). Trimming took 0 bases from V and 6 from J; bases not matched to a gene: 3. This CDR3 has 13 residues. CDR3 coding DNA: TGCAGTGCTAGAGACGGGGGGGCGAAGACCCAGTACTTC. Translation gives CSARDGGAKTQYF.

This clonotype was recorded at least ten times. This chain joins TRBV7-8 and TRBJ2-7, with D hard to call. The germline V gene has CDR1 SGHVS and CDR2 FQNEAQ. The CDR3 consists of 13 residues. V was pared by 2 bases and J by 2 bases, with 7 bases between. CDR3 sequence: CASSLSIPYEQYF. The CDR3 DNA sequence: TGTGCCAGCAGCTTATCCATACCCTACGAGCAGTACTTC.

This clonotype appeared many times. V usage is TRBV6-6 and J usage is TRBJ1-2; no clear D gene. The CDR3 is 12 residues long. The germline V gene has CDR1 MNHNY and CDR2 SVGAGI (reference sequence). V lost 5 bases and J lost 6, with 10 bases in between. The CDR3 sequence: CASSPVENGYTF. The CDR3 DNA follows: TGTGCCAGCAGTCCCGTAGAAAATGGCTACACCTTC.

Many counts were recorded for this clonotype. This chain uses TRBV7-9 with TRBJ2-7, with D unresolved. The CDR3 spans 11 residues. Trimming shortened V by 1 base and J by 10 bases, and 8 bases separated the two germline ends. CDR1 is SEHNR and CDR2 is FQNEAQ in the germline V gene (reference sequence). DNA for the CDR3: TGTGCCAGCAGCTTAGGGATGGTTCAGTACTTC. Translating it yields CASSLGMVQYF. The variable domain in full, with the rest retrieved from reference TRBV7-9 and TRBJ2-7, is DTGVSQNPRHKITKRGQNVTFRCDPISEHNRLYWYRQTLGQGPEFLTYFQNEAQLEKSRLLSDRFSAERPKGSFSTLEIQRTEQGDSAMYLCASSLGMVQYFGPGTRLTVT.

This clonotype was seen a few times. V and J are TRBV6-2 or TRBV6-3 and TRBJ1-1, with 10 bases identical to TRBD1. J lost 2 bases, V lost 5 bases, and 8 bases had no gene match. This CDR3 is 16 amino acids long. Germline-derived CDR1 and CDR2 are MNHEY and SVGEGT. The CDR3 here is CASSNPGQGTNTEAFF. CDR3 bases: TGTGCCAGCAGTAACCCGGGACAGGGGACTAACACTGAAGCTTTCTTT.

This clonotype was observed at least ten times. The genes are TRBV20-1 and TRBJ2-7, with 7 bases lining up with TRBD1. The V gene end was trimmed by 8 bases and the J gene end by 3 bases; junction bases not matched to a gene: 7. The V gene's germline CDR1 is DFQATT and CDR2 SNEGSKA (reference sequence). This CDR3 spans 12 amino acids. CDR3 amino acids: CSTLRDSYEQYF. The CDR3 bases are TGCAGTACCCTCCGGGACAGCTACGAGCAGTACTTC.

Details on this clonotype: This may come from a read error, since a much larger clone is one base off. The chain employs TRBV6-2 or TRBV6-3 and TRBJ1-2; D perhaps matches TRBD1 (6 bases). The ends were cut back, 10 bases at V and 1 base at J, with 16 bases in the middle. CDR3 length equals 14 residues. CDR1 and CDR2 (germline): MNHEY, SVGEGT. The DNA of the CDR3 is TGTGCCACCCTGGACAGAGGAGATAACTATGGCTACACCTTC. This gives the protein CATLDRGDNYGYTF.

This clonotype came up many times. The gene calls are TRBV7-9 and TRBJ1-5; weak D call: TRBD1 (5 bases). V gave up 5 bases and J gave up 2 bases, with 16 bases separating them. Germline values: CDR1 SEHNR, CDR2 FQNEAQ (reference sequence). The CDR3 is 16 amino acids. This chain's CDR3 is CASSPGDLVGNQPQHF. DNA for the CDR3: TGTGCCAGCAGCCCTGGGGACTTGGTAGGCAATCAGCCCCAGCATTTT.

This clonotype was recorded at least ten times. The chain combines TRBV5-6 with TRBJ1-6; the match to TRBD1 covers 8 bases. This CDR3 is built from 15 residues. Per germline, CDR1 SGHDT and CDR2 YYEEEE. Germline trimming cut 4 bases from V and 7 bases from J; bases unmatched to any gene: 7. The CDR3 bases are TGTGCCAGCAGCCCTTGGGACAGGAACAATTCACCCCTCCACTTT. The encoded protein is CASSPWDRNNSPLHF.

This clonotype was found a few times. The V and J genes are TRBV7-8 and TRBJ2-1; the D is unclear. Germline V gene sequence: CDR1 SGHVS, CDR2 FQNEAQ. This CDR3 is 16 amino acids long. Trimming shortened V by 1 base and J by 7 bases, and 17 bases separated the two germline ends. The CDR3 DNA sequence: TGTGCCAGCAGCTTAGAGTTTAATGTACGGCAAAATGAGCAGTTCTTC. Protein: CASSLEFNVRQNEQFF.

This clonotype showed up many times. This sequence joins TRBV28 and TRBJ2-1; TRBD2 agrees at 9 bases. This CDR3 spans 16 amino acids. The J segment lost 3 bases and the V segment lost 3 bases, leaving 6 bases of the junction unmatched. Germline CDR1 is MDHEN and CDR2 is SYDVKM. CDR3 DNA sequence: TGTGCCAGCAGTTTGCTAGCGGGGACCAACTACAATGAGCAGTTCTTC. Its translation: CASSLLAGTNYNEQFF.

The chain recombines TRBV18 with TRBJ2-6, with a weak D call TRBD2 (5 bases). This CDR3 contains 15 residues. Germline CDR1 and CDR2: KGHSH and LQKENI. Trimming stripped 2 bases from V and 4 bases from J, with 9 bases between. The CDR3 here is CASSPETGGANVLTF. The CDR3 coding sequence is TGTGCCAGCTCACCAGAGACGGGAGGGGCCAACGTCCTGACTTTC. The full variable domain, rest sourced from reference TRBV18 and TRBJ2-6, is NAGVMQNPRHLVRRRGQEARLRCSPMKGHSHVYWYRQLPEEGLKFMVYLQKENIIDESGMPKERFSAEFPKEGPSILRIQQVVRGDSAAYFCASSPETGGANVLTFGAGSRLTVL.

Turning to this clonotype: Compared with germline, one end of the junction differs, possibly owing to a read error. CDR3 bases: TGCGCCAGCGGTGAGTCGGACGAGTTGAACACTGAAGCTTTCTTT. It codes for CASGESDELNTEAFF. The chain recombines TRBV10-1 with TRBJ1-1; D is undetermined. The CDR3 covers 15 residues. Germline V gene sequence: CDR1 WNHNN, CDR2 SYGVQD (reference sequence).

This chain joins TRBV4-2 and TRBJ1-4; D is perhaps TRBD1 (6 bases). The CDR3 contains 14 residues. With 6 bases removed from V and 4 bases from J, the gap between germline ends came to 12 bases. CDR1 and CDR2 from the germline V gene are LGHNA and YNFKEQ. The DNA for the CDR3 is TGTGCCAGCAGGGGGACAACCAATAATGAAAAACTGTTTTTT. This translates into CASRGTTNNEKLFF.

This clonotype was detected many times. The chain is built from TRBV7-2 and TRBJ2-7; 10 bases are a match to TRBD1. V lost 1 base, J lost 1 base, and 10 bases stayed unmatched. Looked up from germline, CDR1 is SGHTA and CDR2 is FQGNSA. The CDR3 spans 18 residues. The DNA of the CDR3 is TGTGCCAGCAGCTTAGAGTGGACAGGGGGTCTATCTTCCTACGAGCAGTACTTC. Encoded protein: CASSLEWTGGLSSYEQYF. Filled out from reference TRBV7-2 and TRBJ2-7, the complete variable domain reads GAGVSQSPSNKVTEKGKDVELRCDPISGHTALYWYRQSLGQGLEFLIYFQGNSAPDKSGLPSDRFSAERTGGSVSTLTIQRTQQEDSAVYLCASSLEWTGGLSSYEQYFGPGTRLTVT.